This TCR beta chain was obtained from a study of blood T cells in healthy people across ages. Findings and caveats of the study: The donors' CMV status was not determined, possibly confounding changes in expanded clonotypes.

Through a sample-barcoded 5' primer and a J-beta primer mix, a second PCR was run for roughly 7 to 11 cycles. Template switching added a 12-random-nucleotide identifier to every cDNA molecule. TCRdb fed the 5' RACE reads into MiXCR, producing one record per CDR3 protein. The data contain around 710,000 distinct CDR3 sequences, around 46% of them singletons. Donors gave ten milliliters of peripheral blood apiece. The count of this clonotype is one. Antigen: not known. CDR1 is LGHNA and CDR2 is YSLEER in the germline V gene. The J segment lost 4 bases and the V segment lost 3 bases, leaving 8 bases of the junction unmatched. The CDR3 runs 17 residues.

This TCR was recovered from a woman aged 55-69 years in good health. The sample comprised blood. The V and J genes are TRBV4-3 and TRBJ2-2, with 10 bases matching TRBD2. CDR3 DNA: TGCGCCAGCAGCCATGGCCCCGGGACTAGCGCCACCGGGGAGCTGTTTTTT. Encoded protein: CASSHGPGTSATGELFF.